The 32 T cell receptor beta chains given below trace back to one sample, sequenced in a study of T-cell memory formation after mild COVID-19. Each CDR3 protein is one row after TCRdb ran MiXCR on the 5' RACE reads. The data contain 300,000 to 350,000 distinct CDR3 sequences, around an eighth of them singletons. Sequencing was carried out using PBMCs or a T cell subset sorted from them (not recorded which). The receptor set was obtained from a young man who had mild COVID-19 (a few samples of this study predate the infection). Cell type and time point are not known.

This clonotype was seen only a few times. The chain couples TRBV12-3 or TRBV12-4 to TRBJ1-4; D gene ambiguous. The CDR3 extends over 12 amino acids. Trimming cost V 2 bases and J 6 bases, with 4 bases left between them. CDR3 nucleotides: TGTGCCAGCAGTTTACAGGATGAAAAACTGTTTTTT. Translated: CASSLQDEKLFF.

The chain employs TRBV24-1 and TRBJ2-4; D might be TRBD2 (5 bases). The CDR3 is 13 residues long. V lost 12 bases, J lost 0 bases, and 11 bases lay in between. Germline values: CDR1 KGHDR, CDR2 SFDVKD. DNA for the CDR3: TGTGCCCCCGGCGGGTTAGCCAAAAACATTCAGTACTTC. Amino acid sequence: CAPGGLAKNIQYF.

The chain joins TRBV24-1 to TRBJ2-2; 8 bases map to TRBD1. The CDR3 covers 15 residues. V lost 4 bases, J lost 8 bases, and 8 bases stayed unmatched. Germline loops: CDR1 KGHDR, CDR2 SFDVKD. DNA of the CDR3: TGTGCCACCAGTGACTTGGACAGGGAGGCGGGGGAGCTGTTTTTT. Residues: CATSDLDREAGELFF.

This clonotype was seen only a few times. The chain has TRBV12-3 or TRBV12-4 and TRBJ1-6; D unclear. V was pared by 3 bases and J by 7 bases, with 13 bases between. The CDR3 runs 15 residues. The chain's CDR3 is CASSFLPGSNSPLHF. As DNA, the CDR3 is TGTGCCAGCAGTTTCCTCCCAGGTTCCAATTCACCCCTCCACTTT.

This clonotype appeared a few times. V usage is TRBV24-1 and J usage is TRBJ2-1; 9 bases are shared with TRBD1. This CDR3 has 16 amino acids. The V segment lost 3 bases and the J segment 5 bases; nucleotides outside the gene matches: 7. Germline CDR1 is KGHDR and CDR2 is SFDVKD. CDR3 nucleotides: TGTGCCACCAGTGATCCAAGACAGGGGGATAACAATGAGCAGTTCTTC. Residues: CATSDPRQGDNNEQFF.

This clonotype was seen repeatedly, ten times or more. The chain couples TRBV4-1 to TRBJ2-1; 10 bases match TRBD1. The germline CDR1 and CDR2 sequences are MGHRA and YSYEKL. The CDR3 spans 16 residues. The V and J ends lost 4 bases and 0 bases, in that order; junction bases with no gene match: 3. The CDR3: CASSPGQGVSYNEQFF. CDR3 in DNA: TGCGCCAGCAGCCCTGGACAGGGGGTCTCCTACAATGAGCAGTTCTTC.

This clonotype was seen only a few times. CDR3 nucleotides: TGTGCCAGCAGCCCCTGGGTGGGAAGCTACGAGCAGTACGTC. Encoded protein: CASSPWVGSYEQYV. V usage is TRBV3-1 and J usage is TRBJ2-7; D is unclear. CDR3 length: 14 amino acids. Germline V lookup: CDR1 LGHDT, CDR2 YNNKEL (reference sequence). Trimming stripped 4 bases from V and 3 bases from J, with 13 bases between.

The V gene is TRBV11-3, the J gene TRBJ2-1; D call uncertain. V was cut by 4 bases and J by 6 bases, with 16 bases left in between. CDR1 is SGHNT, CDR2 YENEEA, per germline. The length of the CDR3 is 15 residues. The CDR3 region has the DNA TGTGCCAGCAGCTCATATGGGGTCAGCCTCAATGAGCAGTTCTTC. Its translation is CASSSYGVSLNEQFF.

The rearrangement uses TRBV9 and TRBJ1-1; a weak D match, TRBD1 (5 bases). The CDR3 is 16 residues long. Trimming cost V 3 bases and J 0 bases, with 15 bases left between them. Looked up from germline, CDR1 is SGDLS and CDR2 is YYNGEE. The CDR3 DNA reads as TGTGCCAGCAGCGCGGGAGGGGTCGGGATGAACACTGAAGCTTTCTTT. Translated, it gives CASSAGGVGMNTEAFF.

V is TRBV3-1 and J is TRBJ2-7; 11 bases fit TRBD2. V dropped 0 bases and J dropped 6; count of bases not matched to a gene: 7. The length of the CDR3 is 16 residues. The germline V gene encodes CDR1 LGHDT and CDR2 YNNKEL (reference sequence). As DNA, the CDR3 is TGTGCCAGCAGCCAAGAGGGCCTAGCGGGGGGACGCGAGCAGTACTTC. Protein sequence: CASSQEGLAGGREQYF.

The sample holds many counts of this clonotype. The CDR3, as DNA: TGCAGTGCTAGAGATTCGAGGGGCAGGATAGGAGACGAAAAACTGTTTTTT. Protein: CSARDSRGRIGDEKLFF. This chain joins TRBV20-1 and TRBJ1-4; tentative D call: TRBD1 (5 bases). The CDR3 covers 17 residues. V was clipped by 0 bases and J by 8 bases, with 22 bases between them. Germline V gene lookup returns CDR1 DFQATT and CDR2 SNEGSKA (reference sequence).

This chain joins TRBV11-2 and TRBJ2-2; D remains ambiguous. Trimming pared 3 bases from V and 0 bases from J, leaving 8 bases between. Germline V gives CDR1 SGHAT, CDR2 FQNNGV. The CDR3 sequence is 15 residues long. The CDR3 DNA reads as TGTGCCAGCAGCTTCCCTACTGCGAACACCGGGGAGCTGTTTTTT. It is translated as CASSFPTANTGELFF.

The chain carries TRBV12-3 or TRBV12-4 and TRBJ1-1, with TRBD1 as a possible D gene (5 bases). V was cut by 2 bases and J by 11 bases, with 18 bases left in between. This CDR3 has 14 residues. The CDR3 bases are TGTGCCAGCAGTTTAAAGTACGGTTCAGGGCTGGCTTTCTTT. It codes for CASSLKYGSGLAFF.

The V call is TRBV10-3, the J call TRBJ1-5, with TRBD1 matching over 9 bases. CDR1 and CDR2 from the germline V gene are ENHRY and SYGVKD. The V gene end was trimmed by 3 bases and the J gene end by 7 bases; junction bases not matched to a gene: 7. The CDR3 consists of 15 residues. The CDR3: CAISDPGQGKQPQHF. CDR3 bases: TGTGCCATCAGTGATCCAGGACAGGGGAAGCAGCCCCAGCATTTT.

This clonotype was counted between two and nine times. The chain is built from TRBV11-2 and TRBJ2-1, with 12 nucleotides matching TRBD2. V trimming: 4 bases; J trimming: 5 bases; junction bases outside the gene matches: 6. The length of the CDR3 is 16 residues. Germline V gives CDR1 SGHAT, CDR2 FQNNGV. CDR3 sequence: CASSSRASGGDNEQFF. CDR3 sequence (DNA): TGTGCCAGCAGCTCTAGGGCTAGCGGGGGGGACAATGAGCAGTTCTTC.

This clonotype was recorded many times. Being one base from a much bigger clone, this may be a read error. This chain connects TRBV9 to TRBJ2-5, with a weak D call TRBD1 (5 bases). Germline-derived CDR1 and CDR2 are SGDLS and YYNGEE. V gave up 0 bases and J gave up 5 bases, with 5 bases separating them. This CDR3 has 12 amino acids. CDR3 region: CASSVEGETQYF. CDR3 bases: TGTGCCAGCAGCGTAGAGGGGGAGACCCAGTACTTC.

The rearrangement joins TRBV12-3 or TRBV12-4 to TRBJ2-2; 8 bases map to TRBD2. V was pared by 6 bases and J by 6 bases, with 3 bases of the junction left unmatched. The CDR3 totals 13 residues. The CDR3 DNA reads TGTGCCAGCAGAGGAGCGGGGGCCGGGGAGCTGTTTTTT. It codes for CASRGAGAGELFF.

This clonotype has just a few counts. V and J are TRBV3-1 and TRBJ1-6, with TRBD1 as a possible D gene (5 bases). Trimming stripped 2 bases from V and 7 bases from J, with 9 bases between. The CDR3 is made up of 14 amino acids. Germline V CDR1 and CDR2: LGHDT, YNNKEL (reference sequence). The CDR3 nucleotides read TGTGCCAGCAGCCAACAGGGTAGGAATTCACCCCTCCACTTT. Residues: CASSQQGRNSPLHF.

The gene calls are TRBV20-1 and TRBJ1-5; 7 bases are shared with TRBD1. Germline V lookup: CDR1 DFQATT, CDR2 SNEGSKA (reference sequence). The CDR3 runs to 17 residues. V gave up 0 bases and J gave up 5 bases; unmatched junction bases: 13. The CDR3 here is CSARDPLNRGGHQPQHF. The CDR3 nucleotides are TGCAGTGCTAGAGATCCCCTCAACAGGGGCGGTCATCAGCCCCAGCATTTT.

CDR3 amino acids: CASSLYPGTGVSYEQYV. CDR3 DNA sequence: TGTGCCAGCAGTCTCTACCCCGGGACAGGGGTGTCCTACGAGCAGTACGTC. The V gene is TRBV6-2 or TRBV6-3, the J gene TRBJ2-7; 10 nucleotides match TRBD1. In germline, CDR1 is MNHEY, CDR2 SVGEGT. V lost 5 bases and J lost 1; bases outside the gene matches: 11. This CDR3 spans 17 amino acids.

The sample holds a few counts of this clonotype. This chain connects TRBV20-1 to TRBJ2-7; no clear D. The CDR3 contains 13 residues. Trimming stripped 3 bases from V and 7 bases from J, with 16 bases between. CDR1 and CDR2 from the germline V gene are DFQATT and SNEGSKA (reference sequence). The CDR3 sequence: CSASDGLAVEQYV. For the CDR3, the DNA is TGCAGTGCTAGTGACGGTCTCGCCGTGGAGCAGTACGTC.

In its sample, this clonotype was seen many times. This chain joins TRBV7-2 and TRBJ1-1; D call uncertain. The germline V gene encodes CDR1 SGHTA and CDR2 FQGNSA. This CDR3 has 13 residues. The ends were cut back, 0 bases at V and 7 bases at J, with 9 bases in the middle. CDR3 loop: CASSLARDNEAFF. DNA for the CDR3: TGTGCCAGCAGCTTAGCCCGGGATAATGAAGCTTTCTTT.

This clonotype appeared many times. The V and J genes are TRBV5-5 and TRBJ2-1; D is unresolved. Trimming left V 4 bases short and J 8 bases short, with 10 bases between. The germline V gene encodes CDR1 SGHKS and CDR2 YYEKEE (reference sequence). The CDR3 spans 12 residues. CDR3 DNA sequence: TGTGCCAGCAGCCAAGGAAGATATGAGCAGTTCTTC. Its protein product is CASSQGRYEQFF.

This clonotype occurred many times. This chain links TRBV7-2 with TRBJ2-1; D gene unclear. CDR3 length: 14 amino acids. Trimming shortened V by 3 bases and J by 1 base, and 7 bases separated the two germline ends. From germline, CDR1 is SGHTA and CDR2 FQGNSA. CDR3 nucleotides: TGTGCCAGCAGCTTGGTGGGGTCCTACAATGAGCAGTTCTTC. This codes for CASSLVGSYNEQFF.

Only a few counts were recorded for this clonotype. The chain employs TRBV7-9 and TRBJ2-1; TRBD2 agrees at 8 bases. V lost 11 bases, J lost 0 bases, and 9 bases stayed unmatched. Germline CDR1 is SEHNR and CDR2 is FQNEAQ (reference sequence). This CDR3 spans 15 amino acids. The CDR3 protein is CAQPTGGSSYNEQFF. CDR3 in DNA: TGTGCCCAACCGACGGGGGGGAGCTCCTACAATGAGCAGTTCTTC. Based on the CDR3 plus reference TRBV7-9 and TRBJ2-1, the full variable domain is DTGVSQNPRHKITKRGQNVTFRCDPISEHNRLYWYRQTLGQGPEFLTYFQNEAQLEKSRLLSDRFSAERPKGSFSTLEIQRTEQGDSAMYLCAQPTGGSSYNEQFFGPGTRLTVL.

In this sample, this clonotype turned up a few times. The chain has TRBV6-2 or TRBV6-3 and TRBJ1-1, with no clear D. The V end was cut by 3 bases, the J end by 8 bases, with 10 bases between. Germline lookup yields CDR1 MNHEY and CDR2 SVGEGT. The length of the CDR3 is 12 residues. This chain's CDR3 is CASSYYQMEAFF. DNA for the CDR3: TGTGCCAGCAGTTATTATCAGATGGAAGCTTTCTTT.

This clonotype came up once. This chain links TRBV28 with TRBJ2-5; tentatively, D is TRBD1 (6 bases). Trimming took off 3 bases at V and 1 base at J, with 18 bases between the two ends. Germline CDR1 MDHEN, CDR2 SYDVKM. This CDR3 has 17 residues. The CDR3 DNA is TGTGCCAGCAGTTTGTCCACACCAGGGGCCCCCCAAGAGACCCAGTACTTC. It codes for CASSLSTPGAPQETQYF.

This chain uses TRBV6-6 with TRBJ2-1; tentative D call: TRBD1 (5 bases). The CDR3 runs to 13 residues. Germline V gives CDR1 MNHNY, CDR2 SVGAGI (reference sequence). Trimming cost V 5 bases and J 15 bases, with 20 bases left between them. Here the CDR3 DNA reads TGTGCCAGCAGTCCTATTAAGGGGATTGGGCGGTTCTTC. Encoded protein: CASSPIKGIGRFF.

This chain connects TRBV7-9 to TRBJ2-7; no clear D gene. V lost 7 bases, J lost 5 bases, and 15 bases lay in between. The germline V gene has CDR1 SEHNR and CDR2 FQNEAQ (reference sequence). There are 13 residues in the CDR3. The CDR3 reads CASTDWGSHEQYF. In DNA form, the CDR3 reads TGTGCCAGCACCGATTGGGGTTCCCACGAGCAGTACTTC.

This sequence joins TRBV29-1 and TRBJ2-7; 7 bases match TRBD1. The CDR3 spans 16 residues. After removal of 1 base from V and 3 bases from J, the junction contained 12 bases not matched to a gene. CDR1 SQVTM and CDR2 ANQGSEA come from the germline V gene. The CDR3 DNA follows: TGCAGCGTTGAAGGGACAGGCCGGTCCTCAAACTACGAGCAGTACTTC. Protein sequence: CSVEGTGRSSNYEQYF.

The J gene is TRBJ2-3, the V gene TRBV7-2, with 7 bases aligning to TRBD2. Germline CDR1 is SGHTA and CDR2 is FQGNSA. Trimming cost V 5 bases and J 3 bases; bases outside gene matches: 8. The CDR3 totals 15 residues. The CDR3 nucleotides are TGTGCCAGCAGCCCCCGGACTAGTTGGACAGATACGCAGTATTTT. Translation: CASSPRTSWTDTQYF.

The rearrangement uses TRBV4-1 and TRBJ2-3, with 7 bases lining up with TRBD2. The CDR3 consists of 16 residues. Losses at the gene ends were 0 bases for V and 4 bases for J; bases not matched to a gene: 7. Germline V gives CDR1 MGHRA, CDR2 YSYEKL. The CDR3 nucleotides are TGCGCCAGCAGCCAAGACTCGAGCGGGGAGGCAGATACGCAGTATTTT. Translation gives CASSQDSSGEADTQYF.